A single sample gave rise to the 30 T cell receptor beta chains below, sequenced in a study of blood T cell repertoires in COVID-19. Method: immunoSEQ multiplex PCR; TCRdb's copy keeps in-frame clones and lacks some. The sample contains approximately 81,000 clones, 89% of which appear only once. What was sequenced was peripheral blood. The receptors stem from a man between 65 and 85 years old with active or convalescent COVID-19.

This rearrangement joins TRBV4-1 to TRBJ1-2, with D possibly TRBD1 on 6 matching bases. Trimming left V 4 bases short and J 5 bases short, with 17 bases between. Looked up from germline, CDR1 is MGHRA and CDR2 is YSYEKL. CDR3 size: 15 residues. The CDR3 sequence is CASSPQGPAGYGYTF. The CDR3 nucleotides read TGCGCCAGCAGCCCACAGGGCCCTGCTGGGTATGGCTACACCTTC.

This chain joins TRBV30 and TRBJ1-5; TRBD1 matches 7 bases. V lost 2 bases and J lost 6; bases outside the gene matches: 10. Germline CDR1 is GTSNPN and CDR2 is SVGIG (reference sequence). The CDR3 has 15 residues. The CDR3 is CAWSSGQLVSQPQHF. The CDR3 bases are TGTGCCTGGAGTTCGGGACAGCTCGTCAGTCAGCCCCAGCATTTT.

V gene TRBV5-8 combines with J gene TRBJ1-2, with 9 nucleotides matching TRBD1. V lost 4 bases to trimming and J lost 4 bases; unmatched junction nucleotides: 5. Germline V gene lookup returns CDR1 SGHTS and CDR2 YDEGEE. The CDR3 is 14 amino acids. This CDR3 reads CASSIRDRVYGYTF. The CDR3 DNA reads TGTGCCAGCAGCATCCGGGACAGGGTCTATGGCTACACCTTC.

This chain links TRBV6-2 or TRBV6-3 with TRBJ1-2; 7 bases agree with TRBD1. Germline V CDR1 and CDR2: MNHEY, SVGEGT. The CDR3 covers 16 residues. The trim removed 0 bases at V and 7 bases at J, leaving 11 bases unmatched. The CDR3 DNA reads TGTGCCAGCAGTTACTCGGCCGACAGGGCCATAAGTGGCTACACCTTC. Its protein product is CASSYSADRAISGYTF.

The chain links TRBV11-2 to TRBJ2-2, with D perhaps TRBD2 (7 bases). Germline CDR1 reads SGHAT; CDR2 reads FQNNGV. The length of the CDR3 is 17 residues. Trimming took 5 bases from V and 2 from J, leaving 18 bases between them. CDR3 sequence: CASSLGGLWGNTGELFF. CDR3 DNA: TGTGCCAGCAGCCTGGGGGGGCTATGGGGTAACACCGGGGAGCTGTTTTTT. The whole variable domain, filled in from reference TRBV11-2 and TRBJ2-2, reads EAGVAQSPRYKIIEKRQSVAFWCNPISGHATLYWYQQILGQGPKLLIQFQNNGVVDDSQLPKDRFSAERLKGVDSTLKIQPAKLEDSAVYLCASSLGGLWGNTGELFFGEGSRLTVL.

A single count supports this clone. The CDR3 region is CASSSRLNTGELFF. CDR3 coding DNA: TGTGCCAGCTCATCCCGACTGAACACCGGGGAGCTGTTTTTT. The V gene is TRBV18, the J gene TRBJ2-2; D unresolved. The CDR3 has 14 residues. Germline CDR1 KGHSH, CDR2 LQKENI. V was clipped by 5 bases and J by 1 base, with 8 bases between them.

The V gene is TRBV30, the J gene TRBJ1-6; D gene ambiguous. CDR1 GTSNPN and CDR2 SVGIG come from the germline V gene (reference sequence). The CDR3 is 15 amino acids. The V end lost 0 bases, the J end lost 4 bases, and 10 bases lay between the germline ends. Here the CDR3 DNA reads TGTGCCTGGAGTGTTGGCAGGAGGTATAATTCACCCCTCCACTTT. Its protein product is CAWSVGRRYNSPLHF.

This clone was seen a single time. CDR3 bases: TGTGCCAGCACCCAAAATGAAAAACTGTTTTTT. This translates into CASTQNEKLFF. V and J are TRBV2 and TRBJ1-4; D gene ambiguous. CDR3 length equals 11 residues. From germline, CDR1 is SNHLY and CDR2 FYNNEI. V was trimmed by 7 bases and J by 5 bases, leaving 5 bases between them.

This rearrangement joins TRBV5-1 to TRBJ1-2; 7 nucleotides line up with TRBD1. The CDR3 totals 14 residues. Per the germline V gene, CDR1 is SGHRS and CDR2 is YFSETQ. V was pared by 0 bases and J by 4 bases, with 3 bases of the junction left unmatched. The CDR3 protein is CASSLGQGSYGYTF. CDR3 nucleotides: TGCGCCAGCAGCTTGGGACAGGGTAGCTATGGCTACACCTTC.

CDR3 nucleotides: TGTGCCAGCAGCGTCTCTTACAGGGATCAAGCTTTCTTT. Amino acids: CASSVSYRDQAFF. The chain recombines TRBV9 with TRBJ1-1; perhaps TRBD1 as D (6 bases). In germline, CDR1 is SGDLS, CDR2 YYNGEE. The V end lost 2 bases, the J end lost 9 bases, and 14 bases lay between the germline ends. CDR3 size: 13 residues.

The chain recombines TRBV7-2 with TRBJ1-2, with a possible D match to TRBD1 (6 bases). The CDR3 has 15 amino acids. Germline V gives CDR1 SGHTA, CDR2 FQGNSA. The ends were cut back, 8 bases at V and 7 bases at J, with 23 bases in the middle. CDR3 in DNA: TGTGCCAGCGGCCGGGACATCCTCACCCGGGCTGGCTACACCTTC. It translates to CASGRDILTRAGYTF.

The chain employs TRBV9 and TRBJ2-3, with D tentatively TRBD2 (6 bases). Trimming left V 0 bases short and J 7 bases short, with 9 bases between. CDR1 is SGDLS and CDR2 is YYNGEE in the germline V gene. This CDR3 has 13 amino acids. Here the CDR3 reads CASSVEGLNTQYF. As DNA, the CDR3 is TGTGCCAGCAGCGTAGAGGGACTCAATACGCAGTATTTT.

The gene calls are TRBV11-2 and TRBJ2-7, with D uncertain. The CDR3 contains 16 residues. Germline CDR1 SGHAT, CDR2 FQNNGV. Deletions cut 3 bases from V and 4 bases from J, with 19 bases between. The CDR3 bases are TGTGCCAGCAGCTTGTCCCCTCGACTGAGCCCATACGAGCAGTACTTC. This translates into CASSLSPRLSPYEQYF.

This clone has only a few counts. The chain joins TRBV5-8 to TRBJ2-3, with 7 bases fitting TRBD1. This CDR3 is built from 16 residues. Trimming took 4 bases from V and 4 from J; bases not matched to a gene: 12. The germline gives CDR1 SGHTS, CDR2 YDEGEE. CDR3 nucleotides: TGTGCCAGCAGCAAACCCTATATGACAGGGTCAGATACGCAGTATTTT. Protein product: CASSKPYMTGSDTQYF.

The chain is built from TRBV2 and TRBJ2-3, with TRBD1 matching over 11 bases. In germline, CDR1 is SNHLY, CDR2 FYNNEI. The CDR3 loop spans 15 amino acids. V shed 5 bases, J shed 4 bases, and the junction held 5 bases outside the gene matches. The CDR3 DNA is TGTGCCAGCAGTCCCGGGACAGGGGGGCCAGATACGCAGTATTTT. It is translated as CASSPGTGGPDTQYF.

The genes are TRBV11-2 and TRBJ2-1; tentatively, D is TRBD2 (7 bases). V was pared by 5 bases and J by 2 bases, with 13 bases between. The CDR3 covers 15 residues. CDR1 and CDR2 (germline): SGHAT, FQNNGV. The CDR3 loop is CASSPRGGTYNEQFF. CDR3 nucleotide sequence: TGTGCCAGCAGCCCTAGGGGGGGGACCTACAATGAGCAGTTCTTC.

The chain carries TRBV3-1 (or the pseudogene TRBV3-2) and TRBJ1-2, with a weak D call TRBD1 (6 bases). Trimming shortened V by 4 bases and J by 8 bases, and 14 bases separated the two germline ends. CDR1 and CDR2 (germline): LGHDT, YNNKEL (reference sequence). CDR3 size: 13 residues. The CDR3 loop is CASSLLGTTGYTF. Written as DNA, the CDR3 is TGTGCCAGCAGCCTCCTGGGGACAACCGGCTACACCTTC.

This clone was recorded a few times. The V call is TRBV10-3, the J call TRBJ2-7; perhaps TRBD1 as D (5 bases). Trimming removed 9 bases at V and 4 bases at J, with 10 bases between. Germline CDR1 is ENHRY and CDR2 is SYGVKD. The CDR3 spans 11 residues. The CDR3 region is CAMGPGYEQYF. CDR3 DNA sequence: TGTGCCATGGGGCCCGGGTACGAGCAGTACTTC.

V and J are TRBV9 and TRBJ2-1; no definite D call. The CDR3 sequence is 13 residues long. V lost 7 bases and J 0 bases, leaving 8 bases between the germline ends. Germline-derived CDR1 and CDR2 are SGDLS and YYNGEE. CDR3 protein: CASGVGSYNEQFF. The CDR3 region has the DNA TGTGCCAGCGGAGTCGGCTCCTACAATGAGCAGTTCTTC.

This chain's CDR3 is CASKGGSSGPSSYNEQFF. CDR3 DNA sequence: TGTGCCAGCAAAGGAGGAAGTTCGGGCCCCAGCTCCTACAATGAGCAGTTCTTC. The rearrangement links TRBV5-4 to TRBJ2-1; TRBD2 might be the D (5 bases). Deletions cut 6 bases from V and 0 bases from J, with 22 bases between. Germline V gene sequence: CDR1 SGHNT, CDR2 YYREEE (reference sequence). The CDR3 extends over 18 amino acids.

The CDR3 sequence: CASSEQKTGNTIYF. The CDR3, as DNA: TGCGCCAGCAGTGAACAGAAAACGGGAAACACCATATATTTT. The chain links TRBV10-1 to TRBJ1-3, with D unresolved. The germline V and J ends were trimmed by 3 bases and 4 bases, with 10 bases remaining between them. The germline gives CDR1 WNHNN, CDR2 SYGVQD (reference sequence). The CDR3 has 14 residues.

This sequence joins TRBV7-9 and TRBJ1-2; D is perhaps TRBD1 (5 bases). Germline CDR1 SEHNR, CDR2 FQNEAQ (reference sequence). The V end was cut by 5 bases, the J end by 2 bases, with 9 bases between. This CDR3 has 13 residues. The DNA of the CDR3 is TGTGCCAGCAGCCCACAGGCAAACTATGGCTACACCTTC. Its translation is CASSPQANYGYTF.

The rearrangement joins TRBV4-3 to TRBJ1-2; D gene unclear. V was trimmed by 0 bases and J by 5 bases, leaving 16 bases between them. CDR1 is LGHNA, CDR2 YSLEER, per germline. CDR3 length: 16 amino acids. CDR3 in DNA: TGCGCCAGCAGCCAAGATTCTATAGGACTTCGGTATGGCTACACCTTC. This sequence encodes CASSQDSIGLRYGYTF.

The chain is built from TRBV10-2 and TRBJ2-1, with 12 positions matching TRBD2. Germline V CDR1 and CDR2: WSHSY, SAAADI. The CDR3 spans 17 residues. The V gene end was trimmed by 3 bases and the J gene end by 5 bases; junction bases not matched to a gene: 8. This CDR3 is CASSEQSGTSGHNEQFF. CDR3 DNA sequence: TGCGCCAGCAGTGAACAGTCCGGGACTAGCGGGCACAATGAGCAGTTCTTC.

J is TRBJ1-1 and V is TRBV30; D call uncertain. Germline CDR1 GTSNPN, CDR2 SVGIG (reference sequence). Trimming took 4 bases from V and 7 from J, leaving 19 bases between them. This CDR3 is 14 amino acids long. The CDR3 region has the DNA TGTGCCTGGACCTCTACTAAGGCCACCCATGAAGCTTTCTTT. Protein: CAWTSTKATHEAFF.

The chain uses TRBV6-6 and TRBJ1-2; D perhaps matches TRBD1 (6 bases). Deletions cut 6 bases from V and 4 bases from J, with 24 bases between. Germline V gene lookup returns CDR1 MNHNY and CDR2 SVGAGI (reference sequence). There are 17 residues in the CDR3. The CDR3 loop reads CASSRSQGRARVYGYTF. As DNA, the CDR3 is TGTGCCAGCAGCCGATCCCAGGGGAGGGCGCGAGTCTATGGCTACACCTTC.

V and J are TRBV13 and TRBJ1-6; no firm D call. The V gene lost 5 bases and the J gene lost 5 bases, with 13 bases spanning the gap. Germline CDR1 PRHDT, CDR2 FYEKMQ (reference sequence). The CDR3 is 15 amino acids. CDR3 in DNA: TGTGCCAGCAGCACTTGGACTGTGGATAATTCACCCCTCCACTTT. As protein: CASSTWTVDNSPLHF.

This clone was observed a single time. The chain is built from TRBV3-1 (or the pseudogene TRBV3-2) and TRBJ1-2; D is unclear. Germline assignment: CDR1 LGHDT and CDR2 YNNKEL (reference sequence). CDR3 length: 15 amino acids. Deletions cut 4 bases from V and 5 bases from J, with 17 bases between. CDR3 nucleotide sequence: TGTGCCAGCAGCCCTGACGGTAATTGGGCTTATGGCTACACCTTC. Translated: CASSPDGNWAYGYTF.

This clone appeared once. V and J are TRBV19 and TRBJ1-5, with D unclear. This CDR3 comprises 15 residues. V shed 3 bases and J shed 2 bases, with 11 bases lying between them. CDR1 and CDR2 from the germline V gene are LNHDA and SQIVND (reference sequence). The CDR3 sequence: CASSMYGLGNQPQHF. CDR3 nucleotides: TGTGCCAGTAGTATGTATGGGCTGGGCAATCAGCCCCAGCATTTT.

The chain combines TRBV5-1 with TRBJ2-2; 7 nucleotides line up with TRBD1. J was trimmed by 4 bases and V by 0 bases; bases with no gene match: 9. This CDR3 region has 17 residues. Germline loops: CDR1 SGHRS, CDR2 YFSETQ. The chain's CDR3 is CASSLENRGRFTGELFF. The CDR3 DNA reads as TGCGCCAGCAGCTTGGAGAACAGGGGAAGGTTCACCGGGGAGCTGTTTTTT.